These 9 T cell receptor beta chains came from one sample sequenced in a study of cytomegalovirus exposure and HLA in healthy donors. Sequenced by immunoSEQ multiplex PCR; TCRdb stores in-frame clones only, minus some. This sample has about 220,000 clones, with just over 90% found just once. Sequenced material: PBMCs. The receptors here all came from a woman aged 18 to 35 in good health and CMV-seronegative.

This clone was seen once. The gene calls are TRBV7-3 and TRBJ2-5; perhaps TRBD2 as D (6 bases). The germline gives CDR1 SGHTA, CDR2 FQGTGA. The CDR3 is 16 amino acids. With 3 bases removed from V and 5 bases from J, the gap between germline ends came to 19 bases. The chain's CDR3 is CASSLLAGGPRETQYF. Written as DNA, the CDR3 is TGTGCCAGCAGCTTGTTGGCAGGAGGGCCCCGGGAGACCCAGTACTTC.

For the CDR3, the DNA is TGTGCCAGCAGCTTACATACTGAAGCTTTCTTT. It yields the protein CASSLHTEAFF. V gene TRBV11-2 combines with J gene TRBJ1-1; D gene unclear. Trimming shortened V by 2 bases and J by 5 bases, and 3 bases separated the two germline ends. Germline V gives CDR1 SGHAT, CDR2 FQNNGV. The CDR3 spans 11 residues.

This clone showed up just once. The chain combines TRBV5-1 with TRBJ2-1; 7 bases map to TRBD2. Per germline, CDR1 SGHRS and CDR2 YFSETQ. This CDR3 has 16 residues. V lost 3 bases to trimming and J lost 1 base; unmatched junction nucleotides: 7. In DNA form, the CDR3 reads TGCGCCAGCAGCTCTCCTGGCGGGGGATCCTACAATGAGCAGTTCTTC. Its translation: CASSSPGGGSYNEQFF.

The chain's CDR3 is CSVQMKNTGELFF. The CDR3 nucleotides are TGCAGCGTACAAATGAAGAACACCGGGGAGCTGTTTTTT. This sequence joins TRBV29-1 and TRBJ2-2; no reliable D call. The CDR3 is made up of 13 amino acids. Trimming shortened V by 6 bases and J by 1 base, and 9 bases separated the two germline ends. Germline CDR1 and CDR2: SQVTM and ANQGSEA.

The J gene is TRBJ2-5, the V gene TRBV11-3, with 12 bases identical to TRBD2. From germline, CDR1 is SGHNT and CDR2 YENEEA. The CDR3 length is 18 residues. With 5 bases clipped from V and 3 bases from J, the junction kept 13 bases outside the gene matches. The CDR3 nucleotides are TGTGCCAGCAGCCCCGGACTAGCGGGGTGGGGAGCAAAAGAGACCCAGTACTTC. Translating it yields CASSPGLAGWGAKETQYF.

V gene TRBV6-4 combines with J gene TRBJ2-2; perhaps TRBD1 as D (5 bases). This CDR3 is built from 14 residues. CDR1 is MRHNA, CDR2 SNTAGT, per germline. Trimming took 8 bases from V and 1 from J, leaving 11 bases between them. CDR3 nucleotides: TGTGCCAGCCGCAGGGAATTGAACACCGGGGAGCTGTTTTTT. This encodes CASRRELNTGELFF.

In nucleotides, the CDR3 is TGCGCCAGCAGCCGGACAGGGGCCGGGGAGACCCAGTACTTC. It encodes CASSRTGAGETQYF. The chain employs TRBV5-1 and TRBJ2-5; 9 bases are a match to TRBD1. The J segment lost 5 bases and the V segment lost 4 bases, leaving 6 bases of the junction unmatched. Germline V gene sequence: CDR1 SGHRS, CDR2 YFSETQ. The CDR3 consists of 14 residues.

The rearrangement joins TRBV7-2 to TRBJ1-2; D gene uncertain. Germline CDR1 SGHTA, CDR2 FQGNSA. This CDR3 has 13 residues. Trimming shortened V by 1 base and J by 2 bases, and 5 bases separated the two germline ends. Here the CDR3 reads CASSLVRNYGYTF. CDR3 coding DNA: TGTGCCAGCAGCTTAGTGAGGAACTATGGCTACACCTTC.

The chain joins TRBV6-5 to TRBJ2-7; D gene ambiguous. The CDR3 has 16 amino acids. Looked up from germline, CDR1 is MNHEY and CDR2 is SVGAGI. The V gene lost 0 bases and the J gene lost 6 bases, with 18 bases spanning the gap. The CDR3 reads CASSYSNSFVIAEQYF. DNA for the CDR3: TGTGCCAGCAGTTACTCGAACTCCTTCGTAATTGCCGAGCAGTACTTC.